The source of this TCR beta chain is a study of blood T cells in healthy people across ages. Overall study findings and caveats: The study found more naive CD4+ cells and higher diversity in long-lived than aged donors.

Notes on this clonotype: Its target is unknown.

Primed by a sample-barcoded 5' primer and a J-beta primer mix, a second PCR proceeded for about 7 to 11 cycles. Each TCR beta cDNA got a 12-nucleotide random molecular identifier. TCRdb recomputed calls from the 5' RACE reads with MiXCR, one row per CDR3 protein. The data contain about 780,000 distinct CDR3 sequences, around 50% of them seen just once; the ten biggest clones take up around 18%. Donation came from healthy Caucasian individuals in Russia who were aged about 6 to 100. Investigators took 8 to 10 milliliters of peripheral blood from every donor. The germline V gene encodes CDR1 SQVTM and CDR2 ANQGSEA. Deletions cut 4 bases from V and 2 bases from J, with 5 bases between. CDR3 length: 12 residues.

The specimen sequenced was blood. The TCR was taken from a man aged 80 or over in good health. The gene calls are TRBV29-1 and TRBJ1-4, with D perhaps matching TRBD1 (5 bases). CDR3 nucleotide sequence: TGCAGCGTTGGACAGACTAATGAAAAACTGTTTTTT. It codes for CSVGQTNEKLFF.